This is a list of T cell receptor beta chains from one sample in a study of cytomegalovirus exposure and HLA in healthy donors. TCRdb keeps only in-frame clones here, not all; method: immunoSEQ multiplex PCR. The repertoire includes 130,000 or so clones, 77% of them detected once, and under 2% sits in the top ten. Sequencing input: PBMCs. The source of these receptors is a female donor in good health and CMV-seronegative. CDR3s leave out the opening cysteine and the closing phenylalanine or tryptophan.

j_call v_call cdr3_aa
TRBJ1-1 TRBV11-1 ASSRQAGVRTEAF
TRBJ1-1 TRBV19 ASSKRTGLNTEAF
TRBJ2-5 TRBV11-2 ASSLGVGSGGAGETQY
TRBJ2-3 TRBV5-1 ASSLEGRGDRTDTQY
TRBJ2-3 TRBV9 ASSVASRGDGADTQY
NA TRBV7-3 ASSSSRGLYEQY
TRBJ1-1 TRBV19 ASTTTGTVAEAF
TRBJ2-3 TRBV19 ASSFGLGTDTQY
TRBJ2-7 TRBV2 ASSGTGGSYEQY
TRBJ1-4 TRBV5-6 ASSTDRGNEKLF
TRBJ2-1 TRBV5-5 ASSSQGTSYNEQF
TRBJ1-2 TRBV27 ASTFLPGGGYGYT
TRBJ1-1 TRBV11-3 ASSRDTEAF
TRBJ1-4 TRBV18 ASSPPAGGLEKLF
TRBJ2-7 TRBV5-6 ASSLGFGTGLYEQY
TRBJ1-1 TRBV7-8 ASSLRGDMNTEAF